This T cell receptor beta chain came from a study of T cell changes during pregnancy in multiple sclerosis. The V gene end was trimmed by 7 bases and the J gene end by 2 bases; junction bases not matched to a gene: 8. Germline loops: CDR1 SNHLY, CDR2 FYNNEI. The CDR3 is made up of 14 amino acids. Assay: immunoSEQ multiplex PCR; the TCRdb copy retains only in-frame clones and omits some. The sample holds 40,000 to 60,000 clones; 85% to 95% are singletons and the top ten take 0.6% to 0.75%. Specimen: CD4+ T cells from peripheral blood mononuclear cells, collected in the third trimester of pregnancy. The chain carries TRBV2 and TRBJ2-7, with 7 nucleotides matching TRBD1. This TCR came from a female donor with multiple sclerosis, enrolled in a pregnancy study. CDR3 sequence (DNA): TGTGCCAGCACATGGGGACAGAGCGCCTACGAGCAGTACTTC. It translates to CASTWGQSAYEQYF. Full variable domain (remainder filled in from reference TRBV2 and TRBJ2-7): EPEVTQTPSHQVTQMGQEVILRCVPISNHLYFYWYRQILGQKVEFLVSFYNNEISEKSEIFDDQFSVERPDGSNFTLKIRSTKLEDSAMYFCASTWGQSAYEQYFGPGTRLTVT.